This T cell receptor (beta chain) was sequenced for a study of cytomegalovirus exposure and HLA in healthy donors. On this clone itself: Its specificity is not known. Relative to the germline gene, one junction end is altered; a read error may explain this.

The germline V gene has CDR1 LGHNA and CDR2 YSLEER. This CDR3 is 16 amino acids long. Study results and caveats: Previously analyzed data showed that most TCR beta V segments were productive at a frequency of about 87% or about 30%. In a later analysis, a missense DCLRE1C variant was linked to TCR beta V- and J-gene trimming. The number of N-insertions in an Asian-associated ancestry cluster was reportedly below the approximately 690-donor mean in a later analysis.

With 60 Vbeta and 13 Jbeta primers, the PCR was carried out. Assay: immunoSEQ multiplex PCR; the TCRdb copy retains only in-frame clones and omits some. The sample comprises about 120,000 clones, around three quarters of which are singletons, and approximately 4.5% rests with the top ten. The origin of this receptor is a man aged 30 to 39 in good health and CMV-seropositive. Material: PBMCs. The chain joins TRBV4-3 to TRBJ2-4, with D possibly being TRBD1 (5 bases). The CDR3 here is CASSQDSAGHGNSQYF. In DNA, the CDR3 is TGCGCCAGCAGCCAAGACTCGGCAGGACATGGAAACAGTCAGTACTTC.